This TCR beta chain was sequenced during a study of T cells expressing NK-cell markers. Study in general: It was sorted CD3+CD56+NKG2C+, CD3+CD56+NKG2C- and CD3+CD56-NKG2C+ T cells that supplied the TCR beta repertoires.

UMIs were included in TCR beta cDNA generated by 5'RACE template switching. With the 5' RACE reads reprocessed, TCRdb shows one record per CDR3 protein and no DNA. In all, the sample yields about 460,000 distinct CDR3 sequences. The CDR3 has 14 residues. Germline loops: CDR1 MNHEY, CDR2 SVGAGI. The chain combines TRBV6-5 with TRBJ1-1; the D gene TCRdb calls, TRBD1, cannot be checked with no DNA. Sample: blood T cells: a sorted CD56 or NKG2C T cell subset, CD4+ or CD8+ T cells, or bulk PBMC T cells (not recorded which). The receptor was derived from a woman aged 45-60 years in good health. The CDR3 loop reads CASRPGQGSTEAFF.